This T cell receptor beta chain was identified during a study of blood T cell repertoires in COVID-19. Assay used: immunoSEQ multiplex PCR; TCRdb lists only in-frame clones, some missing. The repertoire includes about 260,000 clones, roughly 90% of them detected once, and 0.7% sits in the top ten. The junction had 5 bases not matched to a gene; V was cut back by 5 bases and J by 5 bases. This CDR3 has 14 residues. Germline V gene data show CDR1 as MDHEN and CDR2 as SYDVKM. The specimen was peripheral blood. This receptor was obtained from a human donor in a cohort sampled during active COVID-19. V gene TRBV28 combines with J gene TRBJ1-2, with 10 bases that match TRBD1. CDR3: CASSPQGQGYGYTF. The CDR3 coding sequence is TGTGCCAGCAGTCCCCAGGGACAGGGGTATGGCTACACCTTC.